A single sample gave rise to the 20 T cell receptor beta chains below, sequenced in a study of blood T cell repertoires in COVID-19. Profiling relied on immunoSEQ multiplex PCR, and the TCRdb table lists in-frame clones only, not all of them. The sample lists just over 70,000 clones; 75% to 85% were seen once. Sample: peripheral blood. The receptor set was obtained from a man aged 65-85 years who had recovered from COVID-19.

This clone was counted a few times. The J gene is TRBJ2-3, the V gene TRBV10-3; possible D gene TRBD2, 6 bases. Germline assignment: CDR1 ENHRY and CDR2 SYGVKD. The CDR3 is 13 residues long. The V gene lost 0 bases and the J gene lost 6 bases, with 7 bases spanning the gap. The CDR3 coding sequence is TGTGCCATCAGTGAGTCTAGCGGCGATACGCAGTATTTT. This encodes CAISESSGDTQYF.

This clone appeared a few times. The chain combines TRBV7-7 with TRBJ2-1; 9 nucleotides align to TRBD2. The V and J ends lost 4 bases and 0 bases, in that order; junction bases with no gene match: 1. The length of the CDR3 is 15 residues. Germline V gene sequence: CDR1 SSHAT, CDR2 FNYEAQ (reference sequence). The CDR3 sequence: CASSYSGSSYNEQFF. Here the CDR3 DNA reads TGTGCCAGCAGCTATAGCGGGAGCTCCTACAATGAGCAGTTCTTC.

V and J are TRBV6-5 and TRBJ2-5; D remains unclear. The V gene lost 2 bases and the J gene lost 2 bases, with 9 bases spanning the gap. The germline gives CDR1 MNHEY, CDR2 SVGAGI. This CDR3 has 14 residues. The CDR3 sequence is CASSYGAEQETQYF. The CDR3 DNA follows: TGTGCCAGCAGTTACGGCGCGGAACAAGAGACCCAGTACTTC.

The chain joins TRBV18 to TRBJ2-7; 7 bases agree with TRBD1. This CDR3 is built from 15 residues. Germline CDR1 KGHSH, CDR2 LQKENI. V gave up 5 bases and J gave up 5 bases; unmatched junction bases: 12. CDR3 residues: CASSYNTGQQDEQYF. The CDR3 DNA reads TGTGCCAGCTCATATAATACGGGACAGCAGGACGAGCAGTACTTC.

The V gene is TRBV10-3, the J gene TRBJ1-2; TRBD1 matches 9 bases. This CDR3 is built from 14 residues. Trimming at V came to 2 bases and at J to 5 bases, leaving 3 bases not matched to a gene. Germline V lookup: CDR1 ENHRY, CDR2 SYGVKD. DNA of the CDR3: TGTGCCATCAGTGAGGGTGGACAGGGGTATGGCTACACCTTC. Protein sequence: CAISEGGQGYGYTF.

This chain's CDR3 is CASSLALAGAQETQYF. The CDR3 region has the DNA TGCGCCAGCAGCTTGGCTCTAGCGGGAGCTCAGGAGACCCAGTACTTC. The chain couples TRBV5-1 to TRBJ2-5; TRBD2 agrees at 10 bases. The CDR3 is made up of 16 amino acids. CDR1 is SGHRS and CDR2 is YFSETQ in the germline V gene. With V trimmed by 0 bases and J by 5 bases, 7 bases remained unmatched.

This sequence joins TRBV4-1 and TRBJ1-5; the D gene is possibly TRBD1 (5 bases). Per germline, CDR1 MGHRA and CDR2 YSYEKL. Trimming removed 2 bases at V and 6 bases at J, with 8 bases between. The CDR3 is 13 amino acids. The DNA of the CDR3 is TGCGCCAGCAGCCAACAGGGTGCTCAGCCCCAGCATTTT. Protein product: CASSQQGAQPQHF.

This rearrangement joins TRBV28 to TRBJ1-6; TRBD1 matches at 7 bases. V trimming: 4 bases; J trimming: 7 bases; junction bases outside the gene matches: 4. The CDR3 totals 14 residues. Per the germline V gene, CDR1 is MDHEN and CDR2 is SYDVKM. Written as DNA, the CDR3 is TGTGCCAGCAGTTCGGGACAGCAAAATTCACCCCTCCACTTT. Residues: CASSSGQQNSPLHF.

This sequence joins TRBV7-9 and TRBJ1-6; D not certain. The CDR3 spans 15 residues. CDR1 is SEHNR and CDR2 is FQNEAQ in the germline V gene (reference sequence). Deletions cut 1 base from V and 13 bases from J, with 17 bases between. CDR3 protein: CASSLGASGLSPLHF. DNA for the CDR3: TGTGCCAGCAGCTTAGGAGCTTCTGGGCTATCGCCCCTCCACTTT.

This chain connects TRBV28 to TRBJ1-4; a possible D gene is TRBD1 (6 bases). Trimming took 5 bases from V and 2 from J, leaving 12 bases between them. In germline, CDR1 is MDHEN, CDR2 SYDVKM. The CDR3 has 15 residues. CDR3 sequence (DNA): TGTGCCAGCAGTCTGGGGGGGGGCACTAATGAAAAACTGTTTTTT. Translating gives CASSLGGGTNEKLFF.

As to this clone: The sample carries other DNA sequences with the same CDR3. The chain carries TRBV5-8 and TRBJ2-3; D uncertain. CDR3 length equals 14 residues. V was pared by 0 bases and J by 0 bases, with 5 bases between. Germline V lookup: CDR1 SGHTS, CDR2 YDEGEE. The CDR3 bases are TGTGCCAGCAGCTTGGCCCTGAGCACAGATACGCAGTATTTT. Amino acids: CASSLALSTDTQYF.

The CDR3: CASSIDPGSAYQPQHF. The CDR3 nucleotides read TGTGCCAGTAGTATAGATCCAGGTTCTGCGTATCAGCCCCAGCATTTT. V gene TRBV19 combines with J gene TRBJ1-5; D unresolved. Germline loops: CDR1 LNHDA, CDR2 SQIVND (reference sequence). CDR3 size: 16 residues. Trimming took off 0 bases at V and 5 bases at J, with 14 bases between the two ends.

This clone appeared a single time. The V call is TRBV5-1, the J call TRBJ2-1; 9 nucleotides match TRBD2. V trimming: 2 bases; J trimming: 8 bases; junction bases outside the gene matches: 5. This CDR3 is built from 14 residues. Germline CDR1 is SGHRS and CDR2 is YFSETQ. CDR3 region: CASSLSGGSDEQFF. The CDR3 DNA sequence: TGCGCCAGCAGCTTAAGCGGGGGGTCGGATGAGCAGTTCTTC.

V gene TRBV7-2 combines with J gene TRBJ2-3; 8 nucleotides agree with TRBD2. This CDR3 spans 14 amino acids. Germline loops: CDR1 SGHTA, CDR2 FQGNSA. J was trimmed by 4 bases and V by 6 bases; bases with no gene match: 6. CDR3 amino acids: CASSSGTRPDTQYF. Written as DNA, the CDR3 is TGTGCCAGCAGTTCTGGGACTAGACCAGATACGCAGTATTTT.

This clone was seen a handful of times. The chain employs TRBV15 and TRBJ2-7, with a possible D match to TRBD2 (5 bases). The ends were cut back, 0 bases at V and 1 base at J, with 7 bases in the middle. Germline V gives CDR1 LNHNV, CDR2 YYDKDF (reference sequence). The CDR3 runs to 14 residues. This chain's CDR3 is CATSRDGESYEQYF. As DNA, the CDR3 is TGTGCCACCAGCAGAGATGGGGAGTCCTACGAGCAGTACTTC.

The J gene is TRBJ1-2, the V gene TRBV7-2; D is undetermined. The CDR3 is 14 amino acids. In germline, CDR1 is SGHTA, CDR2 FQGNSA. The V end was cut by 3 bases, the J end by 1 base, with 9 bases between. The CDR3 bases are TGTGCCAGCAGCTTGAACCGGGGTAACTATGGCTACACCTTC. This codes for CASSLNRGNYGYTF.

This clone is a singleton in its sample. The rearrangement links TRBV21-1 to TRBJ1-1; the DNA was not compared with TRBD1, the D call given in the table. TRBV21-1 is reported as a pseudogene. The CDR3 extends over 11 amino acids. The CDR3 DNA follows: TGTGCCAGCAGAGGGGGTGGAGAAGCTTTCTTT. Protein product: CASRGGGEAFF.

The V and J genes are TRBV29-1 and TRBJ1-2, with a weak D call TRBD1 (6 bases). Per germline, CDR1 SQVTM and CDR2 ANQGSEA. This CDR3 is 12 amino acids long. V was clipped by 4 bases and J by 14 bases, with 20 bases between them. As DNA, the CDR3 is TGCAGCGTTGGGGGGGGCAGGGATTCGGGAACCTTC. This encodes CSVGGGRDSGTF.

The V gene is TRBV4-3, the J gene TRBJ2-3; 13 bases match TRBD2. The CDR3 has 17 residues. The V segment lost 0 bases and the J segment 2 bases; nucleotides outside the gene matches: 2. In germline, CDR1 is LGHNA, CDR2 YSLEER. CDR3 DNA sequence: TGCGCCAGCAGCCAAGAAGGGACTAGCGGGAACACAGATACGCAGTATTTT. Its translation is CASSQEGTSGNTDTQYF.

In this sample, this clone turned up a few times. The V gene is TRBV6-6, the J gene TRBJ1-3; maybe TRBD1 (6 bases). Looked up from germline, CDR1 is MNHNY and CDR2 is SVGAGI (reference sequence). This CDR3 is built from 14 residues. V lost 5 bases and J 1 base, leaving 9 bases between the germline ends. CDR3 residues: CASSQDRSGNTIYF. The DNA for the CDR3 is TGTGCCAGCAGTCAAGACAGGTCTGGAAACACCATATATTTT.